This passage covers 8 T cell receptor beta chains from one sample sequenced in a study of PD-L1 blockade in urothelial cancer. Sequencing was performed with immunoSEQ multiplex PCR; in TCRdb, only in-frame clones are kept and a portion is missing. The data show 95,000 to 100,000 clones, with around 86% seen just once and 1.5% to 2.5% held by the top ten. Documented time point: pretreatment peripheral blood. This material consisted of PBMCs, taken around atezolizumab (anti-PD-L1) treatment. All receptors derive from a man in his fifties or sixties with urothelial cancer.

The chain employs TRBV6-1 and TRBJ2-3; 7 bases map to TRBD2. The length of the CDR3 is 14 residues. Germline V gene sequence: CDR1 MNHNS, CDR2 SASEGT. Trimming at V came to 11 bases and at J to 4 bases, leaving 12 bases not matched to a gene. CDR3 loop: CAAGEGRDPDTQYF. Written as DNA, the CDR3 is TGTGCCGCCGGGGAGGGGAGAGACCCAGATACGCAGTATTTT.

This chain uses TRBV6-5 with TRBJ2-3; TRBD2 matches 7 bases. CDR3 length: 15 residues. The V and J ends lost 5 bases and 3 bases, in that order; junction bases with no gene match: 8. The germline gives CDR1 MNHEY, CDR2 SVGAGI. CDR3 amino acids: CASSGDSGLTDTQYF. The CDR3 coding sequence is TGTGCCAGCAGTGGAGACTCGGGACTAACAGATACGCAGTATTTT.

This chain uses TRBV11-2 with TRBJ2-2, with D maybe TRBD2 (5 bases). The germline CDR1 and CDR2 sequences are SGHAT and FQNNGV. The CDR3 is made up of 17 amino acids. The V gene lost 7 bases and the J gene lost 5 bases, with 23 bases spanning the gap. CDR3 bases: TGTGCCAGCACCCCATCCCATCAGTCCCGGGGAACCGGGGAGCTGTTTTTT. Translating it yields CASTPSHQSRGTGELFF.

The rearrangement links TRBV9 to TRBJ1-3; the D gene is possibly TRBD1 (6 bases). V lost 5 bases, J lost 2 bases, and 20 bases lay in between. Germline CDR1 and CDR2: SGDLS and YYNGEE. The CDR3 covers 17 residues. This chain's CDR3 is CASRPGTPPFTGNTIYF. The CDR3 DNA sequence: TGTGCCAGCAGGCCCGGGACACCGCCTTTTACTGGAAACACCATATATTTT.

This clone was recorded only once. This rearrangement joins TRBV7-6 to TRBJ2-2, with D unresolved. Trimming cost V 4 bases and J 2 bases, with 8 bases left between them. Germline-derived CDR1 and CDR2 are SGHVS and FNYEAQ. CDR3 length equals 14 residues. CDR3 amino acids: CASSSLTNTGELFF. In nucleotides, the CDR3 is TGTGCCAGCAGCTCGTTGACTAACACCGGGGAGCTGTTTTTT.

The V call is TRBV5-1, the J call TRBJ2-1, with 7 positions matching TRBD2. The CDR3 covers 13 residues. V was pared by 5 bases and J by 7 bases, with 6 bases of the junction left unmatched. Germline CDR1 is SGHRS and CDR2 is YFSETQ. CDR3 nucleotides: TGCGCCAGCAGGGCTAGCGGTGATAATGAGCAGTTCTTC. As protein: CASRASGDNEQFF. Using reference TRBV5-1 and TRBJ2-1 for the parts outside the CDR3, the full variable domain is KAGVTQTPRYLIKTRGQQVTLSCSPISGHRSVSWYQQTPGQGLQFLFEYFSETQRNKGNFPGRFSGRQFSNSRSEMNVSTLELGDSALYLCASRASGDNEQFFGPGTRLTVL.

The chain joins TRBV14 to TRBJ1-1; D unresolved. Germline CDR1 and CDR2: SGHDN and FVKESK. V gave up 4 bases and J gave up 3 bases, with 9 bases separating them. CDR3 length equals 13 residues. This chain's CDR3 is CASSRILDTEAFF. For the CDR3, the DNA is TGTGCCAGCAGCCGTATACTGGACACTGAAGCTTTCTTT.

The J gene is TRBJ1-6, the V gene TRBV5-1, with D perhaps TRBD1 (6 bases). The germline gives CDR1 SGHRS, CDR2 YFSETQ. Trimming removed 4 bases from V and 19 bases from J, with 15 bases in between. The CDR3 spans 11 residues. The DNA for the CDR3 is TGCGCCAGCAGCCTGCGGACAGTGTCACACTTT. The encoded protein is CASSLRTVSHF.